This T cell receptor beta chain emerged from a study of blood T cell repertoires in COVID-19. Germline loops: CDR1 LGHNT, CDR2 FRNRAP. The CDR3 totals 16 residues. V was shortened by 4 bases and J by 1 base, with 14 bases between the two germline ends. Per the original data handling: The authors estimated nucleated cell counts from reference gene primer amplification. The data were produced by immunoSEQ multiplex PCR, yet TCRdb's version contains in-frame clones alone and is incomplete. V and J calls plus clone size are reproduced from that table; the DNA served to infer D and trimming. The sample lists 60,000 to 100,000 clones, about 90% occurring once.

Material: peripheral blood. The rearrangement links TRBV12-5 to TRBJ2-1; the D gene is possibly TRBD1 (5 bases). This clonotype was sampled from a man in his fifties with active COVID-19. The CDR3 nucleotides are TGTGCTAGTGGTTCGCCCTTCACAGGATCCTACAATGAGCAGTTCTTC. Its protein is CASGSPFTGSYNEQFF.